Listed below are T cell receptor beta chains from one sample, sequenced in a study of cytomegalovirus exposure and HLA in healthy donors. Produced via immunoSEQ multiplex PCR; TCRdb's table is partial and in-frame only. This repertoire comprises around 37,000 clones; its ten largest clones make up roughly 6.4%. The material sequenced was PBMCs. All receptors come from a human donor in good health. The conserved cysteine and the conserved F or W are not part of the CDR3 here. Each record gives: V gene, CDR3 protein.

>TRBV5-4
ASSLESGHRY
>TRBV4-1
ASSQEGKGAGEQF
>TRBV6-5
ASRRKNTEAF
>TRBV2
ASSPRGSNQPQH
>TRBV6-1
ASTQVRRGDYEQY
>TRBV6-5
ASSSSRRGLFEDF
>TRBV6-5
ASSYSRQGAGELF
>TRBV30
AWSGGTLSGNTIY
>TRBV19
ASSPRSNEKLF
>TRBV7-2
ASSLEAGLGGYT
>TRBV5-4
ASSLWDRPYGYT
>TRBV28
ASSSPYTNLGTPSSYEQY
>TRBV7-8
ASSGLNYEQY
>TRBV4-2
ASSQDERASYEQY
>TRBV28
ASRARDRVNQPQH
>TRBV28
ASSFTGSQY
>TRBV7-9
ASTTGGWGYT
>TRBV5-1
ASSVDSTSEWQY
>TRBV15
ATSSLGRNTEAF
>TRBV5-1
ASSWGGTETYEQY
>TRBV4-1
ASSQAPSVTTYEQY
>TRBV30
AWSPRTGVQPQH
>TRBV6-1
ASRGRGREDTEAF
>TRBV7-9
ASSSNRGGETQY
>TRBV5-6
ASSFRVSTEAF
>TRBV6-5
ASSSGGYTEAF
>TRBV11-3
ASSRGSAGYEQY
>TRBV7-9
ASIPQWEAGNTIY
>TRBV7-2
ASSFGGSRMNTEAF
>TRBV5-6
ASSRGAAMGGT
>TRBV27
ASSLGTGVWY
>TRBV7-8
ASGEGRRYEQY
>TRBV5-1
ASSAWGANTGELF
>TRBV5-1
ASSPSDPSYNEQF
>TRBV19
ASSIPPTGANVLT
>TRBV5-1
ASSLKGQGLQETQY
>TRBV16
ASRGTGVDTEAF
>TRBV2
ASSKTGAGSQPQH
>TRBV7-7
ASSLTGSNEQF
>TRBV7-9
ASSSGLAGAGYSTDTQY
>TRBV15
ATSSGLIEKLF
>TRBV19
ASSARTGIRVFQH
>TRBV2
AGRQGAGANVLT